These T cell receptor beta chains were read from a single sample in a study of blood T cell repertoires in COVID-19. Libraries were prepared by immunoSEQ multiplex PCR; TCRdb keeps only in-frame clonotypes and omits some of them. The sample records approximately 360,000 clones, 75% to 90% being singletons. Specimen: PBMCs or T cells enriched from blood (not recorded which). These receptors all come from a woman between 50 and 59 years old who had recovered from COVID-19. Each CDR3 is given with its conserved first and last residue. The D gene is left open where the match is weak. Size is omitted from some rows. Given values are once, few, many or a class for expanded clones.

TRBD1 TRBJ2-1 TRBV27 - CASSFGTVPNEQFF TGTGCCAGCAGTTTTGGGACAGTGCCCAATGAGCAGTTCTTC
- TRBJ2-1 TRBV7-3 - CASSLGSGGNEQFF TGTGCCAGCAGCTTAGGGTCAGGCGGGAATGAGCAGTTCTTC
TRBD1 TRBJ2-7 TRBV6-2/TRBV6-3 - CASSFLVDRALYEQYF TGTGCCAGCAGTTTTCTGGTGGACAGGGCTCTCTACGAGCAGTACTTC
- TRBJ1-5 TRBV15 - CATMGGDSNQPQHF TGTGCCACCATGGGGGGAGATAGCAATCAGCCCCAGCATTTT
- TRBJ1-5 TRBV5-1 once CASSISGRQPQHF TGCGCCAGCAGCATCTCAGGGAGGCAGCCCCAGCATTTT
- TRBJ2-3 TRBV7-3 - CASSPGTYTDTQYF TGTGCCAGCAGCCCAGGGACTTACACAGATACGCAGTATTTT
TRBD2 TRBJ2-7 TRBV6-2/TRBV6-3 many CASSYSGGGSYEQYF TGTGCCAGCAGTTACTCTGGCGGGGGCTCCTACGAGCAGTACTTC
- TRBJ1-6 TRBV7-9 - CASSLELRGNSPLHF TGTGCCAGCAGCCTAGAGCTTAGAGGAAATTCACCCCTCCACTTT
TRBD1 TRBJ1-3 TRBV2 - CASARDSVGNTIYF TGTGCCAGCGCTCGGGACAGCGTTGGAAACACCATATATTTT
TRBD1 TRBJ1-2 TRBV19 - CASRTRLGTGGYGYTF TGTGCCAGCCGAACACGACTAGGGACAGGGGGATATGGCTACACCTTC
TRBD1 TRBJ1-2 TRBV4-2 - CASSQETGQGRGYTF TGTGCCAGCAGCCAAGAAACGGGACAGGGACGTGGCTACACCTTC
- TRBJ1-3 TRBV2 - CASVKETGNTIYF TGTGCCAGCGTCAAGGAGACTGGAAACACCATATATTTT
- TRBJ1-2 TRBV7-9 - CASRGGGGSYGYTF TGTGCCAGCCGTGGGGGCGGAGGTAGCTATGGCTACACCTTC
- TRBJ1-1 TRBV5-1 - CASSPGHLNTEAFF TGCGCCAGCAGCCCGGGACATCTGAACACTGAAGCTTTCTTT
- TRBJ2-5 TRBV7-8 once CASSFTGSETQYF TGTGCCAGCAGCTTTACAGGGAGTGAGACCCAGTACTTC
TRBD1 TRBJ1-6 TRBV25-1 - CASSDLRQGNSPLHF TGTGCCAGCAGTGACCTAAGACAGGGTAATTCACCCCTCCACTTT
- TRBJ1-1 TRBV5-1 - CASSLDPSTNTEAFF TGCGCCAGCAGCTTGGACCCGTCTACGAACACTGAAGCTTTCTTT
- TRBJ2-7 TRBV5-1 - CASSLGSGGKGYEQYF TGCGCCAGCAGCTTGGGATCCGGGGGAAAAGGTTACGAGCAGTACTTC
TRBD2 TRBJ2-1 TRBV19 - CASSIWAGGQYNEQFF TGTGCCAGTAGTATTTGGGCGGGGGGGCAATACAATGAGCAGTTCTTC
TRBD1 TRBJ1-1 TRBV23-1 - CASSQFSQGQEPEAFF TGCGCCAGCAGTCAATTTTCTCAAGGACAGGAACCTGAAGCTTTCTTT
- TRBJ2-3 TRBV12-3/TRBV12-4 - CASSLAGTDTQYF TGTGCCAGCAGTTTAGCCGGTACAGATACGCAGTATTTT
- TRBJ1-6 TRBV29-1 few CSVRAGENSPLHF TGCAGCGTCAGGGCAGGGGAAAATTCACCCCTCCACTTT
TRBD2 TRBJ2-2 TRBV10-3 - CATGLAGDTGELFF TGTGCCACCGGACTAGCGGGGGACACCGGGGAGCTGTTTTTT
- TRBJ2-3 TRBV7-9 once CASGRQASGRRGTDTQYF TGTGCCAGCGGCCGCCAGGCCAGCGGGCGTAGGGGCACAGATACGCAGTATTTT
TRBD1 TRBJ1-2 TRBV5-1 - CASSTEGTVYGYTF TGCGCCAGCAGCACAGAGGGGACAGTCTATGGCTACACCTTC